Following are 9 T cell receptor beta chains from one sample sequenced in a study of shared clonotypes between healthy human individuals. Profiled with immunoSEQ multiplex PCR; TCRdb holds only in-frame clones, not every one. The sample lists under 1,100,000 clones, around 74% occurring once. The specimen was memory CD4+ T cells sorted from blood. Indicated subset: CD45RA-negative fraction. These receptors were taken from a man aged 18 to 29 in good health.

The V and J genes are TRBV5-6 and TRBJ1-2; D possibly corresponds to TRBD1 (6 bases). The CDR3 contains 12 residues. Germline V gene lookup returns CDR1 SGHDT and CDR2 YYEEEE. The V end lost 6 bases, the J end lost 6 bases, and 12 bases lay between the germline ends. This CDR3 reads CASTIQGNGYTF. DNA for the CDR3: TGTGCCAGCACCATACAGGGAAATGGCTACACCTTC.

Only one count was recorded for this clone. The V gene is TRBV5-3, the J gene TRBJ2-7; D perhaps matches TRBD1 (5 bases). TRBV5-3 is an ORF; its function is uncertain. Trimming stripped 3 bases from V and 0 bases from J, with 13 bases between. The CDR3 is 15 amino acids. The CDR3 loop is CARSSLPTVSYEQYF. The CDR3 nucleotides read TGTGCCAGAAGCTCCTTACCGACAGTCTCCTACGAGCAGTACTTC.

The chain employs TRBV2 and TRBJ2-3; 8 bases match TRBD2. The CDR3 extends over 14 amino acids. The junction had 8 bases not matched to a gene; V was cut back by 10 bases and J by 2 bases. Germline-derived CDR1 and CDR2 are SNHLY and FYNNEI. CDR3 bases: TGTGCCACAAAGCGGGAGACGGACACAGATACGCAGTATTTT. It encodes CATKRETDTDTQYF.

This chain connects TRBV19 to TRBJ1-1; D unresolved. Germline assignment: CDR1 LNHDA and CDR2 SQIVND (reference sequence). The CDR3 runs to 13 residues. Trimming took 7 bases from V and 3 from J, leaving 12 bases between them. CDR3 in DNA: TGTGCCAGTAAGTTGTTTGGGGACACTGAAGCTTTCTTT. Its protein product is CASKLFGDTEAFF.

The rearrangement uses TRBV2 and TRBJ2-3, with 7 bases that match TRBD1. The trim removed 5 bases at V and 1 base at J, leaving 3 bases unmatched. This CDR3 contains 14 residues. CDR1 is SNHLY and CDR2 is FYNNEI in the germline V gene. The CDR3 nucleotides are TGTGCCAGCAGTCGGCAGGGGGGCACAGATACGCAGTATTTT. Its translation: CASSRQGGTDTQYF.

The chain joins TRBV5-6 to TRBJ2-3; no definite D call. The CDR3 contains 12 residues. Germline V gene sequence: CDR1 SGHDT, CDR2 YYEEEE. Between the trimmed V and J ends, which lost 5 bases and 8 bases, there was a span of 12 bases. The CDR3 region has the DNA TGTGCCAGCAGTACCTCGACCCCTACGCAGTATTTT. It codes for CASSTSTPTQYF.

About this clone itself: Other DNA sequences in this specimen translate into the identical CDR3. V is TRBV7-2 and J is TRBJ1-5; 7 nucleotides agree with TRBD1. CDR1 SGHTA and CDR2 FQGNSA come from the germline V gene. V was pared by 5 bases and J by 3 bases, with 4 bases of the junction left unmatched. This CDR3 is built from 14 residues. The CDR3 nucleotides read TGTGCCAGCAGCAGGGACAGTTCCAATCAGCCCCAGCATTTT. This codes for CASSRDSSNQPQHF.

The chain uses TRBV6-5 and TRBJ1-2; D is possibly TRBD1 (6 bases). Trimming took 4 bases from V and 8 from J, leaving 20 bases between them. Germline V gene lookup returns CDR1 MNHEY and CDR2 SVGAGI. The CDR3 sequence is 15 residues long. CDR3 sequence: CASSLGGRAPSGYTF. In DNA, the CDR3 is TGTGCCAGCAGTTTGGGGGGGCGTGCCCCCTCCGGCTACACCTTC.

J is TRBJ1-3 and V is TRBV9, with TRBD1 matching over 7 bases. The CDR3 runs to 11 residues. Looked up from germline, CDR1 is SGDLS and CDR2 is YYNGEE. V shed 4 bases and J 13 bases; nucleotides not matched to a gene: 5. The CDR3 region is CASSMGTAIYF. The CDR3 DNA follows: TGTGCCAGCAGCATGGGGACAGCTATATATTTT.